What follows are 23 T cell receptor beta chains derived from one specimen sequenced in a study of OX40 agonist ivuxolimab in advanced cancers. The protocol was immunoSEQ multiplex PCR, while the TCRdb copy is restricted to in-frame clones and leaves out a portion. There are about 75,000 clones in the sample; roughly 84% occur only once, and 17% lies in the top ten. This specimen was CD4+ or CD8+ T cells sorted from blood, taken in a trial of the OX40 agonist ivuxolimab. These receptors were collected from an adult with an advanced solid tumor such as melanoma, head and neck, liver or kidney cancer.

The V gene is TRBV6-1, the J gene TRBJ2-7; the match to TRBD1 covers 9 bases. V was pared by 4 bases and J by 4 bases, with 8 bases of the junction left unmatched. The CDR3 sequence is 15 residues long. Germline CDR1 MNHNS, CDR2 SASEGT. The CDR3 DNA follows: TGTGCCAGCAGTGCTGCGACAGGGGGAACATACGAGCAGTACTTC. Translated, it gives CASSAATGGTYEQYF.

V and J are TRBV9 and TRBJ1-5; D gene unclear. Trimming removed 0 bases from V and 5 bases from J, with 9 bases in between. The CDR3 length is 14 residues. The V gene's germline CDR1 is SGDLS and CDR2 YYNGEE. The CDR3 is CASSVGPSYQPQHF. DNA of the CDR3: TGTGCCAGCAGCGTAGGTCCCAGTTATCAGCCCCAGCATTTT.

The J gene is TRBJ2-1, the V gene TRBV6-1; D gene ambiguous. Germline loops: CDR1 MNHNS, CDR2 SASEGT. The CDR3 sequence is 14 residues long. Trimming stripped 7 bases from V and 0 bases from J, with 10 bases between. The CDR3 sequence: CASIFESSYNEQFF. In nucleotides, the CDR3 is TGTGCCAGCATTTTCGAGAGCTCCTACAATGAGCAGTTCTTC.

This clone was counted a few times. The chain recombines TRBV25-1 with TRBJ2-1; no clear D gene. Trimming removed 0 bases at V and 0 bases at J, with 3 bases between. This CDR3 comprises 14 residues. The germline gives CDR1 MGHDK, CDR2 SYGVNS. CDR3 nucleotide sequence: TGTGCCAGCAGTGAATATGGCTCCTACAATGAGCAGTTCTTC. This gives the protein CASSEYGSYNEQFF.

The genes are TRBV11-2 and TRBJ1-4; D unresolved. Per the germline V gene, CDR1 is SGHAT and CDR2 is FQNNGV. The V gene lost 1 base and the J gene lost 0 bases, with 6 bases spanning the gap. This CDR3 has 15 amino acids. CDR3 loop: CASSLAGPTNEKLFF. CDR3 DNA: TGTGCCAGCAGCTTAGCGGGCCCAACTAATGAAAAACTGTTTTTT.

V is TRBV28 and J is TRBJ1-1, with D tentatively TRBD1 (6 bases). The CDR3 runs 15 residues. Germline V lookup: CDR1 MDHEN, CDR2 SYDVKM. V gave up 5 bases and J gave up 3 bases, with 16 bases separating them. CDR3 amino acids: CASSSRDKGDTEAFF. The CDR3 DNA sequence: TGTGCCAGCAGTAGCCGGGACAAGGGGGACACTGAAGCTTTCTTT.

The chain is built from TRBV10-3 and TRBJ2-2, with D perhaps TRBD1 (6 bases). Trimming left V 8 bases short and J 5 bases short, with 9 bases between. This CDR3 has 12 residues. The germline CDR1 and CDR2 sequences are ENHRY and SYGVKD. CDR3 region: CAIGRGTGELFF. As DNA, the CDR3 is TGTGCCATCGGTAGGGGGACCGGGGAGCTGTTTTTT.

This sequence joins TRBV10-3 and TRBJ1-2; D is uncertain. With 10 bases removed from V and 1 base from J, the gap between germline ends came to 16 bases. Germline V CDR1 and CDR2: ENHRY, SYGVKD. The CDR3 extends over 14 amino acids. The CDR3 protein is CATSGRILNYGYTF. CDR3 nucleotides: TGTGCCACCTCCGGACGGATTCTTAACTATGGCTACACCTTC.

This clone was counted only a few times. The chain uses TRBV28 and TRBJ1-1, with D unclear. V gave up 6 bases and J gave up 3 bases, with 26 bases separating them. Per germline, CDR1 MDHEN and CDR2 SYDVKM. This CDR3 comprises 18 residues. The CDR3 spells CASSHLGFRRRGDTEAFF. CDR3 DNA: TGTGCCAGCAGCCACCTGGGGTTTCGGCGTCGAGGCGACACTGAAGCTTTCTTT.

The V call is TRBV10-3, the J call TRBJ2-6; D is uncertain. The CDR3 runs 18 residues. Germline CDR1 and CDR2: ENHRY and SYGVKD. Trimming cost V 0 bases and J 0 bases, with 12 bases left between them. CDR3 sequence reads: CAISESKRQLSGANVLTF. In DNA form, the CDR3 reads TGTGCCATCAGTGAGTCGAAAAGGCAACTCTCTGGGGCCAACGTCCTGACTTTC.

The rearrangement links TRBV5-4 to TRBJ2-5; perhaps TRBD2 as D (5 bases). Per the germline V gene, CDR1 is SGHNT and CDR2 is YYREEE (reference sequence). Trimming left V 1 base short and J 4 bases short, with 14 bases between. This CDR3 comprises 15 residues. CDR3 in DNA: TGTGCCAGCAGCTTGAGGTCGGGATCGGGAGAGACCCAGTACTTC. It encodes CASSLRSGSGETQYF.

CDR3 coding DNA: TGTGCCAGCAGCGCTGACAGGGGGTCCTCCTACAATGAGCAGTTCTTC. The encoded protein is CASSADRGSSYNEQFF. This chain links TRBV9 with TRBJ2-1; 9 bases align to TRBD1. V was clipped by 3 bases and J by 0 bases; unmatched bases: 4. CDR1 is SGDLS, CDR2 YYNGEE, per germline. The CDR3 contains 16 residues. Full variable domain (rest looked up from reference TRBV9 and TRBJ2-1): DSGVTQTPKHLITATGQRVTLRCSPRSGDLSVYWYQQSLDQGLQFLIQYYNGEERAKGNILERFSAQQFPDLHSELNLSSLELGDSALYFCASSADRGSSYNEQFFGPGTRLTVL.

The J gene is TRBJ1-5, the V gene TRBV7-4; D call uncertain. The CDR3 contains 15 residues. The germline V gene encodes CDR1 SGHVT and CDR2 SQSDAQ. Trimming took off 5 bases at V and 0 bases at J, with 11 bases between the two ends. CDR3 residues: CASSPRTDSNQPQHF. The CDR3, as DNA: TGTGCCAGCAGCCCACGGACGGATAGCAATCAGCCCCAGCATTTT.

The CDR3 DNA reads as TGTGCCAGCAGTTACGGGAACATCTATGGCTACACCTTC. It translates to CASSYGNIYGYTF. The genes are TRBV6-5 and TRBJ1-2; D is unclear. The V end was cut by 2 bases, the J end by 4 bases, with 8 bases between. Germline V lookup: CDR1 MNHEY, CDR2 SVGAGI. There are 13 residues in the CDR3.

The chain combines TRBV29-1 with TRBJ1-2; the D gene is possibly TRBD1 (6 bases). V lost 7 bases to trimming and J lost 2 bases, with 11 bases between them. CDR1 and CDR2 from the germline V gene are SQVTM and ANQGSEA. This CDR3 region has 12 residues. CDR3 region: CSGVQGNYGYTF. CDR3 in DNA: TGCAGCGGGGTACAGGGAAACTATGGCTACACCTTC.

The chain is built from TRBV27 and TRBJ1-1; no firm D call. Trimming removed 6 bases at V and 8 bases at J, with 16 bases between. Germline-derived CDR1 and CDR2 are MNHEY and SMNVEV (reference sequence). This CDR3 spans 13 amino acids. DNA for the CDR3: TGTGCCAGCAGAGCTGCGGGCCGGGAGGAAGCTTTCTTT. Translation gives CASRAAGREEAFF.

This clone was counted a single time. The genes are TRBV2 and TRBJ2-5; no reliable D call. The CDR3 has 15 amino acids. Trimming stripped 1 base from V and 1 base from J, with 10 bases between. The germline CDR1 and CDR2 sequences are SNHLY and FYNNEI. CDR3: CASSEEGLSQETQYF. CDR3 sequence (DNA): TGTGCCAGCAGTGAAGAAGGGCTGAGCCAAGAGACCCAGTACTTC.

V usage is TRBV27 and J usage is TRBJ1-5; TRBD1 might be the D (5 bases). The CDR3 consists of 15 residues. Germline CDR1 reads MNHEY; CDR2 reads SMNVEV (reference sequence). Trimming cost V 6 bases and J 0 bases, with 12 bases left between them. The DNA of the CDR3 is TGTGCCAGCAGAGCAGCAGGGTATAGCAATCAGCCCCAGCATTTT. Protein: CASRAAGYSNQPQHF.

J is TRBJ1-3 and V is TRBV28, with D unresolved. The CDR3 covers 16 residues. CDR1 is MDHEN, CDR2 SYDVKM, per germline. Trimming removed 1 base from V and 5 bases from J, with 15 bases in between. The DNA of the CDR3 is TGTGCCAGCAGTTTATTGAGAGGGCAGCGAAGAAACACCATATATTTT. Its protein is CASSLLRGQRRNTIYF.

The V call is TRBV15, the J call TRBJ2-4; TRBD1 matches at 9 bases. V shed 4 bases and J 8 bases; nucleotides not matched to a gene: 3. This CDR3 has 13 residues. Germline V gene sequence: CDR1 LNHNV, CDR2 YYDKDF (reference sequence). The CDR3 DNA is TGTGCCACCAGCATCGGACAGGGGTACATTCAGTACTTC. The encoded protein is CATSIGQGYIQYF. The complete variable domain, with remaining parts taken from reference TRBV15 and TRBJ2-4, reads DAMVIQNPRYQVTQFGKPVTLSCSQTLNHNVMYWYQQKSSQAPKLLFHYYDKDFNNEADTPDNFQSRRPNTSFCFLDIRSPGLGDTAMYLCATSIGQGYIQYFGAGTRLSVL.

The chain is built from TRBV29-1 and TRBJ1-1, with unresolved D. The length of the CDR3 is 13 residues. Trimming removed 4 bases from V and 4 bases from J, with 13 bases in between. Germline values: CDR1 SQVTM, CDR2 ANQGSEA. CDR3 sequence: CSVAAEGGTEAFF. CDR3 DNA: TGCAGCGTTGCGGCGGAAGGCGGCACTGAAGCTTTCTTT.

In the case of this clone: Additional DNA sequences in this sample encode the identical CDR3. This CDR3 reads CASSESGANVLTF. The CDR3 DNA reads as TGCGCCAGCAGTGAGTCTGGGGCCAACGTCCTGACTTTC. This rearrangement joins TRBV10-1 to TRBJ2-6, with D unresolved. Per germline, CDR1 WNHNN and CDR2 SYGVQD (reference sequence). The CDR3 totals 13 residues. Trimming shortened V by 0 bases and J by 3 bases, and 0 bases separated the two germline ends.

The chain links TRBV6-1 to TRBJ1-1; 7 bases map to TRBD1. V shed 8 bases, J shed 1 base, and the junction held 4 bases outside the gene matches. The germline gives CDR1 MNHNS, CDR2 SASEGT. The CDR3 is made up of 13 amino acids. The CDR3 region has the DNA TGTGCCAGCCAGACAGGGCCGAACACTGAAGCTTTCTTT. Translating gives CASQTGPNTEAFF.